This passage covers 19 T cell receptor beta chains from one sample sequenced in a study of technical replicates of blood from a few donors. Some clones are missing from TCRdb's copy, which holds only in-frame ones; the method was immunoSEQ multiplex PCR. Among about 94,000 clones, roughly 95% were seen once, and the ten largest hold approximately 0.22%. The specimen sequenced was T cells isolated from PBMCs. The source of these receptors is a human donor in good health.

This chain's CDR3 is CASRSTGWEAFF. Here the CDR3 DNA reads TGTGCCAGCAGGTCGACAGGATGGGAAGCTTTCTTT. The rearrangement links TRBV6-6 to TRBJ1-1; possible D gene TRBD1, 6 bases. Germline CDR1 is MNHNY and CDR2 is SVGAGI (reference sequence). Trimming took off 6 bases at V and 8 bases at J, with 13 bases between the two ends. The CDR3 covers 12 residues.

The chain couples TRBV29-1 to TRBJ2-1; 9 bases align to TRBD2. The J segment lost 7 bases and the V segment lost 0 bases, leaving 13 bases of the junction unmatched. CDR1 SQVTM and CDR2 ANQGSEA come from the germline V gene. This CDR3 is built from 17 residues. The CDR3 here is CSVEDRLREGRENEQFF. The CDR3 DNA sequence: TGCAGCGTTGAAGATCGGTTGCGGGAGGGCCGGGAGAATGAGCAGTTCTTC.

The V call is TRBV27, the J call TRBJ1-1, with TRBD1 identical over 10 bases. The CDR3 contains 15 residues. The trim removed 5 bases at V and 1 base at J, leaving 4 bases unmatched. Germline CDR1 MNHEY, CDR2 SMNVEV (reference sequence). The CDR3 bases are TGTGCCAGCAGTGAGACAGGGGGCCCGAACACTGAAGCTTTCTTT. Translating gives CASSETGGPNTEAFF.

This clone was seen just once. The J gene is TRBJ2-1, the V gene TRBV29-1, with 9 bases matching TRBD1. The V gene's germline CDR1 is SQVTM and CDR2 ANQGSEA. This CDR3 spans 12 amino acids. The CDR3 DNA follows: TGCACCGGGACAGGGAGCTACAATGAGCAGTTCTTC. Translated: CTGTGSYNEQFF.

This chain connects TRBV11-2 to TRBJ2-7, with 7 bases identical to TRBD2. Germline V CDR1 and CDR2: SGHAT, FQNNGV. The CDR3 covers 15 residues. The V and J ends lost 2 bases and 7 bases, in that order; junction bases with no gene match: 11. Here the CDR3 reads CASSLFAGAPSEQYF. The CDR3 DNA follows: TGTGCCAGCAGCTTATTCGCGGGAGCGCCTTCTGAGCAGTACTTC. Full variable domain (missing parts from reference TRBV11-2 and TRBJ2-7): EAGVAQSPRYKIIEKRQSVAFWCNPISGHATLYWYQQILGQGPKLLIQFQNNGVVDDSQLPKDRFSAERLKGVDSTLKIQPAKLEDSAVYLCASSLFAGAPSEQYFGPGTRLTVT.

The chain couples TRBV4-1 to TRBJ2-7, with TRBD1 matching 9 bases. CDR1 is MGHRA, CDR2 YSYEKL, per germline. The V segment lost 3 bases and the J segment 4 bases; nucleotides outside the gene matches: 10. The CDR3 contains 16 residues. The chain's CDR3 is CASSHNFRTGAYEQYF. The CDR3 DNA sequence: TGCGCCAGCAGCCATAACTTTCGGACAGGGGCTTACGAGCAGTACTTC.

The chain combines TRBV4-1 with TRBJ2-7; D might be TRBD1 (5 bases). Trimming removed 1 base from V and 0 bases from J, with 13 bases in between. This CDR3 contains 16 residues. The V gene's germline CDR1 is MGHRA and CDR2 YSYEKL. CDR3 residues: CASSQGPGPTSYEQYF. For the CDR3, the DNA is TGCGCCAGCAGCCAAGGCCCAGGGCCTACCTCCTACGAGCAGTACTTC.

This clone is a singleton in its sample. V and J are TRBV5-4 and TRBJ2-6, with TRBD1 identical over 9 bases. Germline V gene sequence: CDR1 SGHNT, CDR2 YYREEE (reference sequence). V lost 3 bases, J lost 1 base, and 14 bases stayed unmatched. The CDR3 runs 20 residues. The DNA of the CDR3 is TGTGCCAGCAGCTCACCTCGCCGGGACAGGGAAGTGTCTGGGGCCAACGTCCTGACTTTC. This gives the protein CASSSPRRDREVSGANVLTF.

This clone came up once. The chain joins TRBV11-2 to TRBJ2-3; tentative D call: TRBD2 (6 bases). CDR3 length: 16 residues. V was shortened by 4 bases and J by 5 bases, with 19 bases between the two germline ends. Germline assignment: CDR1 SGHAT and CDR2 FQNNGV. CDR3 DNA sequence: TGTGCCAGCAGCTCCCGGAGTGGAGGGTTCATAGATACGCAGTATTTT. This gives the protein CASSSRSGGFIDTQYF.

The chain joins TRBV19 to TRBJ1-2; no clear D. V gave up 5 bases and J gave up 3 bases, with 13 bases separating them. Germline CDR1 and CDR2: LNHDA and SQIVND (reference sequence). The CDR3 contains 14 residues. DNA for the CDR3: TGTGCCAGTAGTGACTATACCGGACACTATGGCTACACCTTC. It translates to CASSDYTGHYGYTF.

This chain joins TRBV5-1 and TRBJ1-3; perhaps TRBD1 as D (5 bases). Trimming took off 4 bases at V and 0 bases at J, with 17 bases between the two ends. This CDR3 is built from 17 residues. Germline V gives CDR1 SGHRS, CDR2 YFSETQ. As DNA, the CDR3 is TGCGCCAGCAGCCGGGGGGGAGGGCCGATCTCTGGAAACACCATATATTTT. Translating gives CASSRGGGPISGNTIYF.

The chain combines TRBV28 with TRBJ1-2; the D is unclear. Germline V gives CDR1 MDHEN, CDR2 SYDVKM. The V and J ends lost 6 bases and 4 bases respectively, with 12 bases between them. The CDR3 consists of 13 residues. The CDR3: CASSFEIPYGYTF. CDR3 nucleotides: TGTGCCAGCAGCTTCGAGATCCCCTATGGCTACACCTTC.

The chain recombines TRBV7-9 with TRBJ1-3; unclear D gene. Germline-derived CDR1 and CDR2 are SEHNR and FQNEAQ (reference sequence). CDR3 length equals 15 residues. Trimming stripped 2 bases from V and 0 bases from J, with 8 bases between. DNA of the CDR3: TGTGCCAGCAGCTTATCGCTGAGCTCTGGAAACACCATATATTTT. It encodes CASSLSLSSGNTIYF.

CDR3: CASSRRTILAGGLVTGELFF. CDR3 sequence (DNA): TGTGCCAGCAGCCGAAGGACAATCTTAGCGGGAGGTCTAGTCACCGGGGAGCTGTTTTTT. The chain is built from TRBV4-2 and TRBJ2-2, with 10 bases that match TRBD2. V was clipped by 4 bases and J by 4 bases; unmatched bases: 18. This CDR3 contains 20 residues. Looked up from germline, CDR1 is LGHNA and CDR2 is YNFKEQ.

The V and J genes are TRBV11-2 and TRBJ2-1; no reliable D call. With 3 bases removed from V and 0 bases from J, the gap between germline ends came to 6 bases. CDR3 length equals 14 residues. CDR1 and CDR2 from the germline V gene are SGHAT and FQNNGV. CDR3 coding DNA: TGTGCCAGCAGCTTTGCAGACTCCTACAATGAGCAGTTCTTC. Translated, it gives CASSFADSYNEQFF. Together with reference TRBV11-2 and TRBJ2-1, the CDR3 gives the full variable domain: EAGVAQSPRYKIIEKRQSVAFWCNPISGHATLYWYQQILGQGPKLLIQFQNNGVVDDSQLPKDRFSAERLKGVDSTLKIQPAKLEDSAVYLCASSFADSYNEQFFGPGTRLTVL.

This clone was seen a single time. This rearrangement joins TRBV7-9 to TRBJ1-1; D not resolved. Germline CDR1 reads SEHNR; CDR2 reads FQNEAQ (reference sequence). V was trimmed by 0 bases and J by 4 bases, leaving 18 bases between them. The CDR3 loop spans 17 amino acids. CDR3 nucleotides: TGTGCCAGCAGCTTAGCCCCCCCCGGGAAACGGGTCACTGAAGCTTTCTTT. Translating it yields CASSLAPPGKRVTEAFF.

The chain joins TRBV27 to TRBJ2-1, with 8 nucleotides matching TRBD1. Germline V gene data show CDR1 as MNHEY and CDR2 as SMNVEV (reference sequence). The V segment lost 3 bases and the J segment 7 bases; nucleotides outside the gene matches: 5. The length of the CDR3 is 14 residues. The CDR3 region is CASSFAGGTNEQFF. CDR3 DNA sequence: TGTGCCAGCAGTTTTGCAGGGGGCACGAATGAGCAGTTCTTC.

V usage is TRBV6-4 and J usage is TRBJ2-1; weak D call: TRBD2 (5 bases). This CDR3 spans 15 amino acids. CDR1 and CDR2 from the germline V gene are MRHNA and SNTAGT. V dropped 4 bases and J dropped 0 bases, with 10 bases sitting between them. CDR3 in DNA: TGTGCCAGCAGTGTGCATGAGGGCTCCTACAATGAGCAGTTCTTC. Amino acids: CASSVHEGSYNEQFF.

This clone was detected only once. The rearrangement uses TRBV14 and TRBJ2-1; 14 bases match TRBD2. Germline-derived CDR1 and CDR2 are SGHDN and FVKESK. The CDR3 runs 21 residues. Germline trimming cut 1 base from V and 0 bases from J; bases unmatched to any gene: 11. In DNA, the CDR3 is TGTGCCAGCAGCCAAGGGGCCCCTTGGACTAGCGGGGGGAGCTCCTACAATGAGCAGTTCTTC. It is translated as CASSQGAPWTSGGSSYNEQFF.